The sequence of this TCR beta chain was determined in a study of patients and donors after allogeneic stem cell transplantation. The CDR3 spans 12 residues. CDR1 is DFQATT, CDR2 SNEGSKA, per germline (reference sequence). After removal of 4 bases from V and 14 bases from J, the junction contained 7 bases not matched to a gene. In TCRdb, the RT-PCR reads were re-called with MiXCR into one record per CDR3 protein. The sample has about a million distinct CDR3 sequences, roughly 18% seen once. The clonotype comes from a human donor who was either an allogeneic HSCT recipient or a stem cell or donor lymphocyte infusion donor (not recorded which). It is not recorded whose cells these are; they may come from a transplant donor. The sequenced sample was blood, either unsorted or a sorted T cell fraction (not recorded which). This sequence joins TRBV20-1 and TRBJ2-1; 11 bases agree with TRBD2. The CDR3: CSANPPLAGEFF. The CDR3 region has the DNA TGCAGTGCTAATCCCCCACTAGCGGGGGAGTTCTTC.